This T cell receptor beta chain was identified in a study of blood T cell repertoires in COVID-19. Repertoires were generated with immunoSEQ multiplex PCR, while TCRdb's copy carries only in-frame clones and drops some. The table records 270,000 or so clones, 82% of them present only once. This clone appeared once. CDR3 length equals 16 residues. CDR1 and CDR2 (germline): SEHNR, FQNEAQ (reference sequence). V gave up 1 base and J gave up 5 bases; unmatched junction bases: 10. The specimen was peripheral blood. This rearrangement joins TRBV7-9 to TRBJ2-5; 7 nucleotides agree with TRBD1. This clonotype was obtained from a woman younger than 35 with acute or convalescent COVID-19. CDR3 sequence: CASSLGVTGKVETQYF. The CDR3 DNA reads TGTGCCAGCAGCTTAGGGGTGACAGGGAAGGTGGAGACCCAGTACTTC.